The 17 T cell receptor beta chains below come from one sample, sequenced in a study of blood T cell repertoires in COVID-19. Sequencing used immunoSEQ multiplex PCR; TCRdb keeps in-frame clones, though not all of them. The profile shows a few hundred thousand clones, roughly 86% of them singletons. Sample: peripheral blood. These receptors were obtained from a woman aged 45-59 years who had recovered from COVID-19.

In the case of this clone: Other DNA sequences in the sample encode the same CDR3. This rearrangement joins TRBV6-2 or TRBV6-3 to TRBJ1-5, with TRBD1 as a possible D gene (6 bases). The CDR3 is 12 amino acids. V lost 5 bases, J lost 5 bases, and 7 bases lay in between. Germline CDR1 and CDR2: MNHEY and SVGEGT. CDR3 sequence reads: CASSKGDQPQHF. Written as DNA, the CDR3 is TGTGCCAGCAGTAAGGGGGATCAGCCCCAGCATTTT.

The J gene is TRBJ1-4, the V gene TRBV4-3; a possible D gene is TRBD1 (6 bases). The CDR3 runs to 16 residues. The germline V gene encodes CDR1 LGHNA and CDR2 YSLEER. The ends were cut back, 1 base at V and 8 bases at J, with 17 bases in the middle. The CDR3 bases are TGCGCCAGCAGCCAAGCTCCCAGGGGTTTAAACGAAAAACTGTTTTTT. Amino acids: CASSQAPRGLNEKLFF.

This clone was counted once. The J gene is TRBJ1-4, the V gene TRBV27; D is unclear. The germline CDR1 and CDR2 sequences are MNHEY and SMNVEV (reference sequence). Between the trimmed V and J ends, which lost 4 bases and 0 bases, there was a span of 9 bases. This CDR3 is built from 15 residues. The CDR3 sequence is CASSSQTSTNEKLFF. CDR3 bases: TGTGCCAGCAGTTCGCAGACATCAACTAATGAAAAACTGTTTTTT.

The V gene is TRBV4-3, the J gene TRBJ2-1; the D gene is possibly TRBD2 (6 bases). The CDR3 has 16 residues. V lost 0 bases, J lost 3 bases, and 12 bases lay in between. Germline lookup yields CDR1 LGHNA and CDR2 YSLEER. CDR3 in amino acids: CASSQEVLGGYNEQFF. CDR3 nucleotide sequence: TGCGCCAGCAGCCAAGAGGTGTTGGGGGGCTACAATGAGCAGTTCTTC.

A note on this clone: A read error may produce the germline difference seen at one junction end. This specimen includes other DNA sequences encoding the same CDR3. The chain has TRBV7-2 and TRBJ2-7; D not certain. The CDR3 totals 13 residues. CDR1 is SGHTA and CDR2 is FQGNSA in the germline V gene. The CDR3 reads CASSFSGAYEQYF. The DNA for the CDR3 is TGTGCCAGTAGCTTTTCGGGTGCCTACGAGCAGTACTTC.

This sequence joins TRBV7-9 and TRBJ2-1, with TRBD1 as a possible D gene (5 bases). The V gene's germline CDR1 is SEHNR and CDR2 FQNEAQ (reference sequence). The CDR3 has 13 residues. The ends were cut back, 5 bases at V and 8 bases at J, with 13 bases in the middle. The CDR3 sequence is CASSDLGAYEQFF. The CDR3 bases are TGTGCCAGCAGCGACTTAGGGGCGTATGAGCAGTTCTTC.

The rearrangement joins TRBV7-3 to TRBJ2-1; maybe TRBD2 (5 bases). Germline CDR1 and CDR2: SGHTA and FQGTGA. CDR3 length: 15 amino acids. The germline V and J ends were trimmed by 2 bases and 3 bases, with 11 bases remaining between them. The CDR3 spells CASSLGSGVYNEQFF. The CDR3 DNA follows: TGTGCCAGCAGCTTAGGCAGCGGAGTCTACAATGAGCAGTTCTTC.

CDR3 nucleotide sequence: TGTGCCAGCGGCCGCGGACTAGCGGGAGGAGGGCCCTACGAGCAGTACTTC. Translating gives CASGRGLAGGGPYEQYF. The chain carries TRBV28 and TRBJ2-7, with 14 bases lining up with TRBD2. CDR3 length: 17 residues. The germline V gene encodes CDR1 MDHEN and CDR2 SYDVKM. Trimming cost V 8 bases and J 2 bases; bases outside gene matches: 11.

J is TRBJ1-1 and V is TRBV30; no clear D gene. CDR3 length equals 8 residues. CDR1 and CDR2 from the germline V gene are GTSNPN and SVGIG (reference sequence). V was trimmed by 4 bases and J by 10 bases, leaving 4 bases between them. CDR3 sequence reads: CAWILAFF. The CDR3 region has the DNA TGTGCCTGGATACTAGCTTTCTTT. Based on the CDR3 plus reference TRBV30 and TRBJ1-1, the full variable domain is SQTIHQWPATLVQPVGSPLSLECTVEGTSNPNLYWYRQAAGRGLQLLFYSVGIGQISSEVPQNLSASRPQDRQFILSSKKLLLSDSGFYLCAWILAFFGQGTRLTVV.

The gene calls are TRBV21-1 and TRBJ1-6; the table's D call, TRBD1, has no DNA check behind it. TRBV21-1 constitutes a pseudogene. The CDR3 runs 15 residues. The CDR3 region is CASSNPDRDNSPLHF. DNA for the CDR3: TGTGCCAGCAGCAACCCGGACAGAGACAATTCACCCCTCCACTTT.

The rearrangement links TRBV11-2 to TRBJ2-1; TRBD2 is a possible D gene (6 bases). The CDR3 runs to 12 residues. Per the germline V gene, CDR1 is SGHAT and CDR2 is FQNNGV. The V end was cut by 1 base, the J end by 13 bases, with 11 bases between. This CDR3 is CASSLGTTGQFF. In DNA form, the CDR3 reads TGTGCCAGCAGCTTAGGGACTACGGGTCAGTTCTTC.

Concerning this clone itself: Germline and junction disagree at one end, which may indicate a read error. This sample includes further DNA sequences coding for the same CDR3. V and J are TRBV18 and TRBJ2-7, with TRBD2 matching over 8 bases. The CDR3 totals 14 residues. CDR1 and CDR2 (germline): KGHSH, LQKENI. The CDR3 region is CASSPRGGTYEQYF. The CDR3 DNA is TGTGCCAGCTCCCCACGGGGGGGGACTTACGAGCAGTACTTC.

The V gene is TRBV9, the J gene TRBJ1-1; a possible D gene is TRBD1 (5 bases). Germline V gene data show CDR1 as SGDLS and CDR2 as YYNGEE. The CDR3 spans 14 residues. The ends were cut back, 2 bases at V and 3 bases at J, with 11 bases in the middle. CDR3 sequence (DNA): TGTGCCAGCAGCGTTGGGGGGAGGCACACTGAAGCTTTCTTT. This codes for CASSVGGRHTEAFF.

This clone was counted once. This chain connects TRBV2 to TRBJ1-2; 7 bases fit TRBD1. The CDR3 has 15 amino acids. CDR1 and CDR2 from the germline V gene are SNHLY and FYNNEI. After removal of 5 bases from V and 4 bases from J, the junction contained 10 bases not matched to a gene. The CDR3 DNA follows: TGTGCCAGCAGTACCCTTCGTCAGGGGGGCTATGGCTACACCTTC. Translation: CASSTLRQGGYGYTF.

CDR3 loop: CASSPQISMRAEQFF. Here the CDR3 DNA reads TGTGCCAGCAGCCCCCAAATCTCGATGCGGGCTGAGCAGTTCTTC. The chain joins TRBV7-9 to TRBJ2-1, with D possibly matching TRBD2 (5 bases). From germline, CDR1 is SEHNR and CDR2 FQNEAQ (reference sequence). This CDR3 is 15 amino acids long. V was trimmed by 5 bases and J by 9 bases, leaving 20 bases between them.

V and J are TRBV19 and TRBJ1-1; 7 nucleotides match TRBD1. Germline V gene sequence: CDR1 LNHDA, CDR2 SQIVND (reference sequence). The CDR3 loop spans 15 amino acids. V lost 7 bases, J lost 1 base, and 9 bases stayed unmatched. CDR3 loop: CASTYRQGGNTEAFF. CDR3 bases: TGTGCCAGTACCTATAGACAGGGTGGGAACACTGAAGCTTTCTTT.

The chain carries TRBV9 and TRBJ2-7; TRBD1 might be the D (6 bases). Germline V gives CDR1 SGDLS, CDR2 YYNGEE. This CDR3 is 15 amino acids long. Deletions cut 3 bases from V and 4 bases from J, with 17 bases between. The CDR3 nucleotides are TGTGCCAGCAGCGCGGGACAACTAGGGATATACGAGCAGTACTTC. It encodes CASSAGQLGIYEQYF.